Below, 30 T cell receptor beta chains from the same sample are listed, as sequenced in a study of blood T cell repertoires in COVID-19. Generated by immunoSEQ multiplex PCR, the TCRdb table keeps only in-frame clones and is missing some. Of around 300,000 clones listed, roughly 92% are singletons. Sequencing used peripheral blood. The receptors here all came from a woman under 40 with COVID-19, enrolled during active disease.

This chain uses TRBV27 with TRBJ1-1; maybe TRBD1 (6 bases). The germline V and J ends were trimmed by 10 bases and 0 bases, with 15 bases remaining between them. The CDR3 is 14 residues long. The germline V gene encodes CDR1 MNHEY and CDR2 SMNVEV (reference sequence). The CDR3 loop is CATLRAGVNTEAFF. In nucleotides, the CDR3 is TGTGCCACCCTAAGGGCAGGGGTGAACACTGAAGCTTTCTTT.

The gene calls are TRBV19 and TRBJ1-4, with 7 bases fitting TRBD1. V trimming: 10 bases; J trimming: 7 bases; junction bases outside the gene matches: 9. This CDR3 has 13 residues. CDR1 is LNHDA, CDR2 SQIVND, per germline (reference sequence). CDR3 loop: CAIGGTAGEKLFF. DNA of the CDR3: TGTGCCATCGGAGGGACAGCAGGTGAAAAACTGTTTTTT. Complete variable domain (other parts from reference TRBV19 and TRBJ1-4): DGGITQSPKYLFRKEGQNVTLSCEQNLNHDAMYWYRQDPGQGLRLIYYSQIVNDFQKGDIAEGYSVSREKKESFPLTVTSAQKNPTAFYLCAIGGTAGEKLFFGSGTQLSVL.

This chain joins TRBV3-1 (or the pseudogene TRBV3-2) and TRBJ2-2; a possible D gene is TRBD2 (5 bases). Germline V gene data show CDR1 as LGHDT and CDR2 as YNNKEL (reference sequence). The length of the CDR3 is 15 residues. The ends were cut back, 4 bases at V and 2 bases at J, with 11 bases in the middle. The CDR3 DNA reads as TGTGCCAGCAGCCCCCGGACGGGAAACACCGGGGAGCTGTTTTTT. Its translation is CASSPRTGNTGELFF.

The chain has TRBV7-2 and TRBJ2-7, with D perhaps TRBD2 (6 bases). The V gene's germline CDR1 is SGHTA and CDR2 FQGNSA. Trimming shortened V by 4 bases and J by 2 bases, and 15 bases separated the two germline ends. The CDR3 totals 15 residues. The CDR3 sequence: CASSSTPGLTYEQYF. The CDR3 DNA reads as TGTGCCAGCAGCTCTACTCCGGGACTTACCTACGAGCAGTACTTC. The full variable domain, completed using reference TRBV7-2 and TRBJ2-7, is GAGVSQSPSNKVTEKGKDVELRCDPISGHTALYWYRQSLGQGLEFLIYFQGNSAPDKSGLPSDRFSAERTGGSVSTLTIQRTQQEDSAVYLCASSSTPGLTYEQYFGPGTRLTVT.

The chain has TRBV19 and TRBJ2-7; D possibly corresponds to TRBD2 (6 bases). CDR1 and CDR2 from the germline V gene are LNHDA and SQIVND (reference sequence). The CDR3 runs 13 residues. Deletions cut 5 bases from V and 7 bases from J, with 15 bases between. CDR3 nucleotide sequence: TGTGCCAGTAGTCCCCCAGCGGGTGAAGAGCAGTACTTC. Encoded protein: CASSPPAGEEQYF. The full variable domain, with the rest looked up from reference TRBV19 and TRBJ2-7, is DGGITQSPKYLFRKEGQNVTLSCEQNLNHDAMYWYRQDPGQGLRLIYYSQIVNDFQKGDIAEGYSVSREKKESFPLTVTSAQKNPTAFYLCASSPPAGEEQYFGPGTRLTVT.

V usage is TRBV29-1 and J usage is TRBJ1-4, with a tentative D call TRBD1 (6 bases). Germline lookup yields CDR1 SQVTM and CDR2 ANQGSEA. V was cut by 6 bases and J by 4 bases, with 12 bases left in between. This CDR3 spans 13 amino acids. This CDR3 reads CSVGGGNNEKLFF. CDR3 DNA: TGCAGCGTGGGAGGGGGAAATAATGAAAAACTGTTTTTT.

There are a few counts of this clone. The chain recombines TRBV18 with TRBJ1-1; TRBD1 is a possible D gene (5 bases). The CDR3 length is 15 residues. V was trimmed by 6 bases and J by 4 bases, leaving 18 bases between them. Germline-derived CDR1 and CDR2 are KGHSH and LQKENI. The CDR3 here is CASSLASSRGTEAFF. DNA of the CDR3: TGTGCCAGCTCCCTGGCCTCGAGTAGGGGCACTGAAGCTTTCTTT. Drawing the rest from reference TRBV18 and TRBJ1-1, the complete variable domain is NAGVMQNPRHLVRRRGQEARLRCSPMKGHSHVYWYRQLPEEGLKFMVYLQKENIIDESGMPKERFSAEFPKEGPSILRIQQVVRGDSAAYFCASSLASSRGTEAFFGQGTRLTVV.

The CDR3 DNA follows: TGCGCCAGCAGCTTCCTCCGGACAGAGAACACCGGGGAGCTGTTTTTT. Protein sequence: CASSFLRTENTGELFF. This chain uses TRBV5-1 with TRBJ2-2; D might be TRBD1 (6 bases). Germline loops: CDR1 SGHRS, CDR2 YFSETQ. The CDR3 has 16 residues. V shed 2 bases and J shed 1 base, with 12 bases lying between them.

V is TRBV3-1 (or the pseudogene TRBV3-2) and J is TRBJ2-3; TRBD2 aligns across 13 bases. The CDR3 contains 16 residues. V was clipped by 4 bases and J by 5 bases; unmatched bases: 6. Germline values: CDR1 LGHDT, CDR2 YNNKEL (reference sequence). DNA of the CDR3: TGTGCCAGCAGCCTACGGACTAGCGGGAGTATAGATACGCAGTATTTT. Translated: CASSLRTSGSIDTQYF.

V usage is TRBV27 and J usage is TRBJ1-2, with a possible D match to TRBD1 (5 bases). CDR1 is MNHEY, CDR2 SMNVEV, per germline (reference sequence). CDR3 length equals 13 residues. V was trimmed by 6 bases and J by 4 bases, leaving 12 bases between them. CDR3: CASSSQGPYGYTF. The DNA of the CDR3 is TGTGCCAGCAGCTCGCAGGGTCCCTATGGCTACACCTTC.

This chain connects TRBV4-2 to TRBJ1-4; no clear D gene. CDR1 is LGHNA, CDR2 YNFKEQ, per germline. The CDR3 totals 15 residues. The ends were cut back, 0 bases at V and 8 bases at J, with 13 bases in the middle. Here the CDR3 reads CASSQEVNREEKLFF. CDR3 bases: TGTGCCAGCAGCCAAGAGGTAAATCGGGAGGAAAAACTGTTTTTT.

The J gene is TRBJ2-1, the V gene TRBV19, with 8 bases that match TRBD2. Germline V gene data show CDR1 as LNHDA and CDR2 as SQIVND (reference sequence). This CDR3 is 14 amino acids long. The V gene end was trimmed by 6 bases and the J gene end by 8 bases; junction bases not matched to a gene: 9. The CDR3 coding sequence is TGTGCCAGTAGGACGGGACTAGATGTCTATGAGCAGTTCTTC. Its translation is CASRTGLDVYEQFF.

CDR3 nucleotides: TGTGCCTGGTGTCGGGACAGTAATTTCCCAGGGCAGTACTTC. Translated: CAWCRDSNFPGQYF. This chain uses TRBV30 with TRBJ2-7; 7 nucleotides align to TRBD1. The CDR3 runs to 14 residues. Germline V gene lookup returns CDR1 GTSNPN and CDR2 SVGIG (reference sequence). The J segment lost 9 bases and the V segment lost 5 bases, leaving 16 bases of the junction unmatched.

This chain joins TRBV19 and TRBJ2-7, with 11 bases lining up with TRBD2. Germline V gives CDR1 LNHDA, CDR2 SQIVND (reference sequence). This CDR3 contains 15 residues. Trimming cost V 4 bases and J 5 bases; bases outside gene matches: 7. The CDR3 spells CASSKLAGEPHEQYF. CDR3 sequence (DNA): TGTGCCAGTAGTAAACTAGCGGGAGAGCCCCACGAGCAGTACTTC.

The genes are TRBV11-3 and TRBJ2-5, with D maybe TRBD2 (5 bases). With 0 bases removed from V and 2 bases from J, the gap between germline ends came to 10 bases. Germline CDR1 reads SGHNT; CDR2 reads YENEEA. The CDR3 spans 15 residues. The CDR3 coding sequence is TGTGCCAGCAGCTTAGATCGGGGTCGGCAAGAGACCCAGTACTTC. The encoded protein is CASSLDRGRQETQYF.

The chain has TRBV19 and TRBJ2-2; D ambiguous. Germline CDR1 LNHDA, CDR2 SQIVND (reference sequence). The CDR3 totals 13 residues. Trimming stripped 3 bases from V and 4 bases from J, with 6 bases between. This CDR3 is CASSIFGTGELFF. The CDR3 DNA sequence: TGTGCCAGTAGTATTTTCGGCACCGGGGAGCTGTTTTTT.

For the CDR3, the DNA is TGCAGCGTTGATTCGGGGGGGGCCTACGAGCAGTACTTC. Its translation is CSVDSGGAYEQYF. The rearrangement joins TRBV29-1 to TRBJ2-7; 8 bases map to TRBD2. The J segment lost 2 bases and the V segment lost 3 bases, leaving 3 bases of the junction unmatched. CDR1 is SQVTM, CDR2 ANQGSEA, per germline. The CDR3 consists of 13 residues.

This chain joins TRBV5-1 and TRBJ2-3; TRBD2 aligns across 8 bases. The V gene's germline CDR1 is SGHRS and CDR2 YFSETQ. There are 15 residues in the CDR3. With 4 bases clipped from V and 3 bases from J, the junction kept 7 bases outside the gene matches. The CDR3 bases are TGCGCCAGCAGCCCAATTAGCGGGACGACAGATACGCAGTATTTT. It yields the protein CASSPISGTTDTQYF.

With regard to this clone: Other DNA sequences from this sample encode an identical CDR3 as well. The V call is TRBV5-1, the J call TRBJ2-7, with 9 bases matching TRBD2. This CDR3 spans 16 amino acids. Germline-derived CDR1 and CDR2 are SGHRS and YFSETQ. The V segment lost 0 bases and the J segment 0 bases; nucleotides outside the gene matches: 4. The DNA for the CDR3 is TGCGCCAGCAGCTTGGGGGGTAGCGGGAGCTCCTACGAGCAGTACTTC. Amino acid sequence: CASSLGGSGSSYEQYF.

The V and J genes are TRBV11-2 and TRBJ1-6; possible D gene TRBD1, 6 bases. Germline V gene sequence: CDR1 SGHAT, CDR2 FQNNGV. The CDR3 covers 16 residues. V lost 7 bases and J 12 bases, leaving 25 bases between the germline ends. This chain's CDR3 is CASIEGGARTRRPLHF. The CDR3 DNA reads TGTGCCAGCATCGAGGGGGGGGCCCGGACCAGGAGACCCCTCCACTTT.

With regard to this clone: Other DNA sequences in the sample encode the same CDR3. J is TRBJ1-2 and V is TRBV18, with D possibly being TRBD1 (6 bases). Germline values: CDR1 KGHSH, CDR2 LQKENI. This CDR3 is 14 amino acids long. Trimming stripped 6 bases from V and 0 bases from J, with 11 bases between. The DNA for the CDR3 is TGTGCCAGCTCGCCTGGACAGTCTAACTATGGCTACACCTTC. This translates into CASSPGQSNYGYTF.

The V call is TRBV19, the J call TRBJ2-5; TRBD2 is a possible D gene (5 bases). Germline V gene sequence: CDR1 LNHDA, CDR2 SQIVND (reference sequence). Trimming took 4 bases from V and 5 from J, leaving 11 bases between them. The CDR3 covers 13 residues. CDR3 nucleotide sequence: TGTGCCAGTAGTACAGATGGGGAGGAGACCCAGTACTTC. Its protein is CASSTDGEETQYF.

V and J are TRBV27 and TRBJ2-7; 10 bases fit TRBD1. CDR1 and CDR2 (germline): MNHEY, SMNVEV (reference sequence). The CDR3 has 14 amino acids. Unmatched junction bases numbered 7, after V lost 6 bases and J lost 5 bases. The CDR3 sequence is CASRKRDRGHEQYF. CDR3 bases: TGTGCCAGCAGGAAACGGGACAGGGGTCACGAGCAGTACTTC.

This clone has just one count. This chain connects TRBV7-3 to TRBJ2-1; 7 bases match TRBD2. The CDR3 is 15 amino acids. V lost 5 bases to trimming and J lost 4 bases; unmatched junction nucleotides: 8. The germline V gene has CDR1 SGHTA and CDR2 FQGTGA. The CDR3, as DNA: TGTGCCAGCAGCCTTAGCGGGCCGGCTTACAATGAGCAGTTCTTC. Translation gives CASSLSGPAYNEQFF.

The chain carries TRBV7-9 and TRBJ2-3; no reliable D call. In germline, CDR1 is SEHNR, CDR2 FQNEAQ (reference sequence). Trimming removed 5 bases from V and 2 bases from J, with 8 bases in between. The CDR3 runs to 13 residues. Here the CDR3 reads CASSLPSTDTQYF. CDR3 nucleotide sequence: TGTGCCAGCAGCCTCCCTTCCACAGATACGCAGTATTTT.

This CDR3 reads CASNGPGQGTDTQYF. The CDR3 DNA reads TGTGCCAGCAACGGCCCGGGACAGGGGACAGATACGCAGTATTTT. This chain links TRBV14 with TRBJ2-3; 10 bases agree with TRBD1. Germline CDR1 SGHDN, CDR2 FVKESK. V dropped 7 bases and J dropped 3; count of bases not matched to a gene: 7. This CDR3 contains 15 residues.

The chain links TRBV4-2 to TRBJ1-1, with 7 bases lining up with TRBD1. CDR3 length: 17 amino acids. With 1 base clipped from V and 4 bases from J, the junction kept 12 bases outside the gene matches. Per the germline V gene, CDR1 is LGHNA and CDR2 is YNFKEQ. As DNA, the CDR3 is TGTGCCAGCAGCCAAGGTCTGGTCCAGGGGGGAAGCACTGAAGCTTTCTTT. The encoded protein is CASSQGLVQGGSTEAFF.

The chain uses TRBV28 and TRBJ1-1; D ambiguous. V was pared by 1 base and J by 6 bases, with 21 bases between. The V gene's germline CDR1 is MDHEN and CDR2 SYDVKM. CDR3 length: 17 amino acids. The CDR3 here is CASSLSGFGRPLSEAFF. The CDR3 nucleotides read TGTGCCAGCAGTTTATCTGGGTTTGGCAGGCCCCTATCTGAAGCTTTCTTT. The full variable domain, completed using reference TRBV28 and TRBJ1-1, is DVKVTQSSRYLVKRTGEKVFLECVQDMDHENMFWYRQDPGLGLRLIYFSYDVKMKEKGDIPEGYSVSREKKERFSLILESASTNQTSMYLCASSLSGFGRPLSEAFFGQGTRLTVV.

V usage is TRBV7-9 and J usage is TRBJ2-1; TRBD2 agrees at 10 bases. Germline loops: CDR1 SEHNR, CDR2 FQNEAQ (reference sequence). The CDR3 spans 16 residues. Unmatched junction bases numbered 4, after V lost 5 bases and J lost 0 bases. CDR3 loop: CASSLLAGVSYNEQFF. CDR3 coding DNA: TGTGCCAGCAGCCTCCTAGCGGGAGTCTCCTACAATGAGCAGTTCTTC. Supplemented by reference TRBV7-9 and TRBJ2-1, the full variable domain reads DTGVSQNPRHKITKRGQNVTFRCDPISEHNRLYWYRQTLGQGPEFLTYFQNEAQLEKSRLLSDRFSAERPKGSFSTLEIQRTEQGDSAMYLCASSLLAGVSYNEQFFGPGTRLTVL.

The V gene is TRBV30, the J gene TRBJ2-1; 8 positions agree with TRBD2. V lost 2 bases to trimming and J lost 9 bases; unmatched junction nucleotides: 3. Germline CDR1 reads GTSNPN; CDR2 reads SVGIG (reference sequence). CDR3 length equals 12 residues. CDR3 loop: CAWSPAGGEQFF. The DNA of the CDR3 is TGTGCCTGGAGTCCGGCGGGGGGTGAGCAGTTCTTC.